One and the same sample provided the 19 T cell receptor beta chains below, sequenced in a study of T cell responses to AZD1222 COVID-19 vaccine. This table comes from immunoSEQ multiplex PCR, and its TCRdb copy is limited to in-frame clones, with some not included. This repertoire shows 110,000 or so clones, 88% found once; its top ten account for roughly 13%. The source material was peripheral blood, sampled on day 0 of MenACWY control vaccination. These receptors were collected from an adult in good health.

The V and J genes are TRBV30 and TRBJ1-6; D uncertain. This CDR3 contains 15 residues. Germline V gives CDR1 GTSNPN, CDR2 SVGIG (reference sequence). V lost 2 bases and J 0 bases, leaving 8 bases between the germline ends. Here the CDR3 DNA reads TGTGCCTGGAGTACACGGACCTCCTATAATTCACCCCTCCACTTT. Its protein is CAWSTRTSYNSPLHF.

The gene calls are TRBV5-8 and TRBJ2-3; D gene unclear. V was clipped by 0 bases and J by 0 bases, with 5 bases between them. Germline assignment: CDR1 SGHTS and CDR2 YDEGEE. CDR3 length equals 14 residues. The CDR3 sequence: CASSLAQSTDTQYF. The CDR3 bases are TGTGCCAGCAGCTTGGCACAGAGCACAGATACGCAGTATTTT.

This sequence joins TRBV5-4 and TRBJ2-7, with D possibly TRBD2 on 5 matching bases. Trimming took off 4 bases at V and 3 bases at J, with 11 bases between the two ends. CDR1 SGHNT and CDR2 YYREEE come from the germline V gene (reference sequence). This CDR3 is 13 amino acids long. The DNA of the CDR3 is TGTGCCAGCAGCCCGGGGTTTAACTACGAGCAGTACTTC. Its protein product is CASSPGFNYEQYF.

CDR3 nucleotides: TGCAGTGCTAGTGCCAGGGGGCCTTTGAACACTGAAGCTTTCTTT. Residues: CSASARGPLNTEAFF. The chain carries TRBV20-1 and TRBJ1-1, with 8 bases matching TRBD1. Germline lookup yields CDR1 DFQATT and CDR2 SNEGSKA (reference sequence). This CDR3 region has 15 residues. After removal of 3 bases from V and 0 bases from J, the junction contained 6 bases not matched to a gene.

Written as DNA, the CDR3 is TGTGCCATCGGTAGGGAGGAAGTGGGTCAGCCCCAGCATTTT. Translation: CAIGREEVGQPQHF. V is TRBV10-3 and J is TRBJ1-5; D not certain. The V and J ends lost 8 bases and 6 bases respectively, with 17 bases between them. CDR1 is ENHRY and CDR2 is SYGVKD in the germline V gene. This CDR3 is built from 14 residues.

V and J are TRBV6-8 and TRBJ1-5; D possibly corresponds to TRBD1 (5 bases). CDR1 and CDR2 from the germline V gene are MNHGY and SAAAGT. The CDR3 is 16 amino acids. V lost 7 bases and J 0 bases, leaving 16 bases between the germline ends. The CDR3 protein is CASNEFRGTSNQPQHF. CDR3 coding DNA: TGTGCCAGCAACGAGTTTCGGGGGACTAGCAATCAGCCCCAGCATTTT.

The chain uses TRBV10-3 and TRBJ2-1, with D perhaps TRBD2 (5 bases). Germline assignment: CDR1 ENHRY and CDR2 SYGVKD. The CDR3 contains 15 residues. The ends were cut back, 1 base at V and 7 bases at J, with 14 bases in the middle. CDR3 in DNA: TGTGCCATCAGTGAGTTAGGAGCGGTGGGTAATGAGCAGTTCTTC. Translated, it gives CAISELGAVGNEQFF.

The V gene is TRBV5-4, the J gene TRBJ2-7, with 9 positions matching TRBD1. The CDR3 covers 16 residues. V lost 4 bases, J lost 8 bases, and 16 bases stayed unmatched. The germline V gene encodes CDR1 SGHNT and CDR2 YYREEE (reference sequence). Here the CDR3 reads CASSPNTGGASSQQYF. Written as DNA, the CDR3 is TGTGCCAGCAGCCCTAACACAGGGGGCGCCTCTTCCCAGCAGTACTTC.

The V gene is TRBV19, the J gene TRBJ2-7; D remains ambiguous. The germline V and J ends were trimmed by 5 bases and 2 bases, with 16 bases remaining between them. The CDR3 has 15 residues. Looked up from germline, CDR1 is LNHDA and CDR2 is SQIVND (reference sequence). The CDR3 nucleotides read TGTGCCAGTAGTGTCGGCAGGTCGACCGCCTACGAGCAGTACTTC. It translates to CASSVGRSTAYEQYF.

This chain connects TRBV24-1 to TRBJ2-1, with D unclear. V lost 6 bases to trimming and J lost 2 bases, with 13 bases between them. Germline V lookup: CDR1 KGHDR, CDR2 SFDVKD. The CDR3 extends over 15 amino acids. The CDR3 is CATSNTERAYNEQFF. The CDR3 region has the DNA TGTGCCACCAGTAATACGGAAAGGGCCTACAATGAGCAGTTCTTC.

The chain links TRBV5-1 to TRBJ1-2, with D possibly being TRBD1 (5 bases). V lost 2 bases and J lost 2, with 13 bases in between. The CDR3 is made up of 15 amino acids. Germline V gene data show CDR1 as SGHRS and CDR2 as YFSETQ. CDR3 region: CASSFSIGTNYGYTF. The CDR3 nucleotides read TGCGCCAGCAGCTTTAGTATAGGGACCAACTATGGCTACACCTTC.

The CDR3 DNA reads as TGTGCCAGCAGCTCCCGGGCGCCGGGGTGGGTCCTCTACGAGCAGTACTTC. It specifies CASSSRAPGWVLYEQYF. The chain employs TRBV7-2 and TRBJ2-7; TRBD2 might be the D (5 bases). Germline CDR1 and CDR2: SGHTA and FQGNSA. V lost 4 bases, J lost 3 bases, and 22 bases lay in between. The CDR3 covers 17 residues.

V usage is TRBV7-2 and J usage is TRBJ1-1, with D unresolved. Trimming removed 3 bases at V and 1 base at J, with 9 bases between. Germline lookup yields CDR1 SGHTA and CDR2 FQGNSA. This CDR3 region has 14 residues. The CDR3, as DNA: TGTGCCAGCAGCTTTTCACAGAGGAACACTGAAGCTTTCTTT. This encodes CASSFSQRNTEAFF.

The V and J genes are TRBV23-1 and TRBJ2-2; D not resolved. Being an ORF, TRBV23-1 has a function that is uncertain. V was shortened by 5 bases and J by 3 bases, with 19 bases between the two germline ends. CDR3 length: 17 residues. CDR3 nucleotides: TGCGCCAGCAGTAAGGACGGTTGGTGGGCGCACACCGGGGAGCTGTTTTTT. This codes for CASSKDGWWAHTGELFF.

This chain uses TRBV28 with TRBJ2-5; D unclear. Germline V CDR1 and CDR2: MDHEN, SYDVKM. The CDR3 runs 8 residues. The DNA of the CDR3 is TGTGCGCTTTTGACCCAGTACTTC. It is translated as CALLTQYF.

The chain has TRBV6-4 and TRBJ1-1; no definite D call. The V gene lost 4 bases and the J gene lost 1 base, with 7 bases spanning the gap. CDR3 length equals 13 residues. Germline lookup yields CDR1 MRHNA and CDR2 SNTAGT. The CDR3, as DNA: TGTGCCAGCAGTGCGGGCCCGAACACTGAAGCTTTCTTT. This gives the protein CASSAGPNTEAFF.

CDR3 residues: CASSQPGLGSTEAFF. Written as DNA, the CDR3 is TGTGCCAGCAGCCAACCCGGGCTTGGGAGCACTGAAGCTTTCTTT. This chain connects TRBV3-1 (or the pseudogene TRBV3-2) to TRBJ1-1, with D hard to call. CDR1 LGHDT and CDR2 YNNKEL come from the germline V gene (reference sequence). The CDR3 has 15 residues. Between the trimmed V and J ends, which lost 2 bases and 4 bases, there was a span of 14 bases.

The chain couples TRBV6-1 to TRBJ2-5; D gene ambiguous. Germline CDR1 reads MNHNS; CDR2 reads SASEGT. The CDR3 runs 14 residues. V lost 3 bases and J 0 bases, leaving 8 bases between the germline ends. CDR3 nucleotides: TGTGCCAGCAGTGATTTAGGGAACCAAGAGACCCAGTACTTC. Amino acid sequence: CASSDLGNQETQYF.

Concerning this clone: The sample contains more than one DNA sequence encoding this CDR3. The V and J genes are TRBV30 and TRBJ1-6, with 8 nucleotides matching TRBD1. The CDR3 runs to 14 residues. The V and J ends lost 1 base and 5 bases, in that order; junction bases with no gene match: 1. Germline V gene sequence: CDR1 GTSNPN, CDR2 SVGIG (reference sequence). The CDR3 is CAWSAGQDNSPLHF. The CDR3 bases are TGTGCCTGGAGTGCGGGACAGGATAATTCACCCCTCCACTTT.